The next 9 T cell receptor beta chains were all read from a single sample in a study of liver allograft versus peripheral blood T cells. Overall study context: T cell receptor repertoires in transplanted livers were compared with those in recipients' peripheral blood.

MiXCR, applied by TCRdb to the reads, yields one record per CDR3 protein. The data hold roughly 1,300 distinct CDR3 sequences, with 10% to 15% observed a single time. These receptors came from a human patient who had a liver transplant. Some T cells may be graft donor cells.

Within the sample, this clonotype is large (0.1 to 1%). The rearrangement links TRBV27 to TRBJ1-4, with 7 positions matching TRBD1. Per germline, CDR1 MNHEY and CDR2 SMNVEV (reference sequence). This CDR3 has 16 residues. V shed 5 bases, J shed 0 bases, and the junction held 6 bases outside the gene matches. The CDR3 sequence is CASSPGTVATNEKLFF. Written as DNA, the CDR3 is TGTGCCAGCAGTCCCGGGACAGTTGCAACTAATGAAAAACTGTTTTTT.

This clonotype is termed large. The chain links TRBV18 to TRBJ1-4; 8 bases are a match to TRBD1. The ends lost 3 bases at V and 8 bases at J; junction bases unmatched: 5. The CDR3 sequence is 14 residues long. Germline CDR1 is KGHSH and CDR2 is LQKENI. CDR3 sequence: CASSPTGDREKLFF. DNA for the CDR3: TGTGCCAGCTCACCGACAGGGGACCGAGAAAAACTGTTTTTT.

This clonotype is labeled medium-sized (0.01 to 0.1%). The genes are TRBV12-3 or TRBV12-4 and TRBJ2-7; D may be TRBD2 (5 bases). The CDR3 extends over 14 amino acids. With 5 bases removed from V and 5 bases from J, the gap between germline ends came to 16 bases. In DNA, the CDR3 is TGTGCCAGCAGTAGGGCTAGCAGTATCAACGAGCAGTACTTC. This sequence encodes CASSRASSINEQYF.

This clonotype qualifies as medium-sized (0.01 to 0.1%). This chain joins TRBV12-3 or TRBV12-4 and TRBJ1-2; unclear D gene. The CDR3 contains 13 residues. V was clipped by 5 bases and J by 7 bases, with 14 bases between them. The CDR3 is CASSPQLLGGYTF. CDR3 DNA: TGTGCCAGCAGTCCCCAGCTTCTCGGTGGCTACACCTTC.

This clonotype rates as medium-sized (0.01 to 0.1%). The chain recombines TRBV12-3 or TRBV12-4 with TRBJ2-7, with D tentatively TRBD2 (5 bases). The germline V and J ends were trimmed by 5 bases and 7 bases, with 9 bases remaining between them. The length of the CDR3 is 11 residues. DNA of the CDR3: TGTGCCAGCAGTCTTACGGGGGAGCAGTACTTC. Encoded protein: CASSLTGEQYF.

Relative to its sample, this clonotype is medium-sized. This chain joins TRBV6-2 or TRBV6-3 and TRBJ2-5; D gene unclear. CDR3 length: 10 amino acids. CDR1 is MNHEY and CDR2 is SVGEGT in the germline V gene. For the CDR3, the DNA is TGTGCTATAGGCACGCAGACCCAGTACTTC. Translated: CAIGTQTQYF.

In this sample, this clonotype is large. This chain links TRBV6-1 with TRBJ1-2; D is unclear. Germline CDR1 reads MNHNS; CDR2 reads SASEGT. Trimming took 6 bases from V and 2 from J, leaving 16 bases between them. The length of the CDR3 is 15 residues. CDR3 sequence reads: CASSERFTPNYGYTF. The CDR3 DNA is TGTGCCAGCAGCGAGAGGTTCACCCCGAACTATGGCTACACCTTC.

About this clonotype itself: A far larger clone is a single base away, which makes a read error likely. CDR3 coding DNA: TGTGCCAGCAGTTACGACCCCGCCAACAATGAGCAGTTCTTC. Amino acid sequence: CASSYDPANNEQFF. This sequence joins TRBV6-5 and TRBJ2-1; D gene unclear. Trimming took off 2 bases at V and 5 bases at J, with 10 bases between the two ends. CDR1 is MNHEY, CDR2 SVGAGI, per germline. The CDR3 has 14 residues.

This clonotype is judged medium-sized. This chain links TRBV20-1 with TRBJ2-1; possible D gene TRBD2, 5 bases. CDR1 and CDR2 from the germline V gene are DFQATT and SNEGSKA (reference sequence). V was trimmed by 3 bases and J by 3 bases, leaving 15 bases between them. The CDR3 is made up of 15 amino acids. The CDR3 sequence is CSARGSRFIYNEQFF. CDR3 nucleotide sequence: TGCAGTGCTAGGGGGAGTCGATTCATCTACAATGAGCAGTTCTTC.